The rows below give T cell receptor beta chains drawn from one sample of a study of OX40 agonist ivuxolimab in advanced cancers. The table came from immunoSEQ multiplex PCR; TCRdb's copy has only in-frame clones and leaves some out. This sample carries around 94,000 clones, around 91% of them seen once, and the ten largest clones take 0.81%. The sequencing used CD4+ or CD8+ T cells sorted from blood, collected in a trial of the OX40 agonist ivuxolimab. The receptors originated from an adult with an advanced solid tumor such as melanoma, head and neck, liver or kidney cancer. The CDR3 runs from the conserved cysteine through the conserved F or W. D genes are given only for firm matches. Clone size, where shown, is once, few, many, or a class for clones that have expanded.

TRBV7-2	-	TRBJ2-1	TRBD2	CASSARLAELYNEQFF	TGTGCCAGCAGCGCCAGACTAGCGGAGCTCTACAATGAGCAGTTCTTC
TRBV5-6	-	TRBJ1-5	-	CASSWRGNLNQPQHF	TGTGCCAGCAGCTGGAGAGGGAACCTTAATCAGCCCCAGCATTTT
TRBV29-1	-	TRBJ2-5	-	CSVGGGKETQYF	TGCAGCGTTGGTGGAGGAAAAGAGACCCAGTACTTC
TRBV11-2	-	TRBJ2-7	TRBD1	CASSLDPGQGGREQYF	TGTGCCAGCAGCTTAGATCCGGGACAGGGGGGTCGCGAGCAGTACTTC
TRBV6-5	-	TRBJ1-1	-	CASRLDQGTEAFF	TGTGCCAGCAGATTAGACCAGGGCACTGAAGCTTTCTTT
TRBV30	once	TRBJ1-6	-	CAWRTVTSSPLHF	TGTGCCTGGAGGACAGTCACAAGTTCACCCCTCCACTTT
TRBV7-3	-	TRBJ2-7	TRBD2	CASSSTGTSEQYF	TGTGCCAGCAGCTCAACCGGGACTAGTGAGCAGTACTTC
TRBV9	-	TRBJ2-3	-	CASRRVASTDTQYF	TGTGCCAGCAGGAGGGTGGCTAGCACAGATACGCAGTATTTT
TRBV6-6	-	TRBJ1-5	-	CASSYREYQPQHF	TGTGCCAGCAGTTACAGGGAATATCAGCCCCAGCATTTT
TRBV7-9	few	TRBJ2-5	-	CASSLPHWETQYF	TGTGCCAGCAGCTTACCCCACTGGGAGACCCAGTACTTC
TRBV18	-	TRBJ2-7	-	CASSPPVGAGKTPFWYEQYF	TGTGCCAGCTCACCACCAGTGGGCGCCGGAAAAACACCTTTCTGGTACGAGCAGTACTTC
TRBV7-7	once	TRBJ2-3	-	CASSLTGNSDTQYF	TGTGCTAGCAGCTTAACAGGGAACTCAGATACGCAGTATTTT
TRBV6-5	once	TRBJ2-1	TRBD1	CASKGQGSYEQFF	TGTGCCAGCAAAGGACAGGGGTCCTATGAGCAGTTCTTC
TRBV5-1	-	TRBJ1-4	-	CASSDTVYNEKLFF	TGCGCCAGCAGCGACACGGTTTACAATGAAAAACTGTTTTTT
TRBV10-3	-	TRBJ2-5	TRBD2	CAISESVAGLTQYF	TGTGCCATCAGTGAGTCGGTAGCGGGACTGACCCAGTACTTC